The clone carrying this T cell receptor beta chain was seen once. Its target is unknown. The data are from a study of lymphopenia after photon versus proton radiotherapy. Study-level points and caveats: Larger post-nadir TCR diversity loss correlated inversely with survival in deceased patients.

Generated by immunoSEQ multiplex PCR, the TCRdb table keeps only in-frame clones and is missing some. Counted here are 7,000 to 9,000 clones, more than 85% occurring once; the ten biggest clones make up under 2%. Trimming took 0 bases from V and 4 from J, leaving 9 bases between them. CDR3 length equals 14 residues. CDR1 is SGHDN and CDR2 is FVKESK in the germline V gene. The source was peripheral blood, collected from a patient treated with photon-based radiotherapy. This clonotype was obtained from a woman in her forties or fifties with cholangiocarcinoma. The V call is TRBV14, the J call TRBJ1-2; the D is unclear. The CDR3 loop is CASSQDQGSYGYTF. The CDR3 DNA reads TGTGCCAGCAGCCAAGATCAAGGGAGCTATGGCTACACCTTC.